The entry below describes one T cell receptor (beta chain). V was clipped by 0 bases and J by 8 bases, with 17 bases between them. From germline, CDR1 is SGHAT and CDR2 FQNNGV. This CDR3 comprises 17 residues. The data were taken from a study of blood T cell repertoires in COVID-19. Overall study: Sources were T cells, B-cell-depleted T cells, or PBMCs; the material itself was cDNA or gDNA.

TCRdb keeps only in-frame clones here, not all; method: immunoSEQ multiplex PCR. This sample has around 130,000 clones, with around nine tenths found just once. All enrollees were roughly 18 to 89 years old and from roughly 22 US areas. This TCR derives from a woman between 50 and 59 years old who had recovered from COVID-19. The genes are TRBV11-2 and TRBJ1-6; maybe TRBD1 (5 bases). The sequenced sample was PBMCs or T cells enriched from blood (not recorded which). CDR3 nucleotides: TGTGCCAGCAGCTTAGATCGAGGAAGGACAAGGGATTCACCCCTCCACTTT. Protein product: CASSLDRGRTRDSPLHF.